A selection of T cell receptor beta chains follows, all from one sample in a study of identifying expanded T cells in peripheral blood. Sequencing was performed with immunoSEQ multiplex PCR; in TCRdb, only in-frame clones are kept and a portion is missing. The table includes 100,000 to 150,000 clones, around 88% detected once. Material: blood. The receptor source for this set is a person aged 18 to 70 in good health. Both conserved end residues are part of each CDR3. A D gene is named only where the DNA matches it firmly. Size is stated for part of the rows, as once, few or many counts, or as a class when the clone is expanded.

v_gene	j_gene	abundance	d_gene	CDR3aa	CDR3nt
TRBV7-9	TRBJ1-1	.	.	CASSLSGGASEAFF	TGTGCCAGCAGCTTATCCGGGGGCGCCTCTGAAGCTTTCTTT
TRBV9	TRBJ1-3	.	.	CASSVGGSRGNTIYF	TGTGCCAGCAGCGTAGGAGGAAGCAGGGGAAACACCATATATTTT
TRBV6-4	TRBJ2-7	once	.	CASSAPADSYAYEQYF	TGTGCCAGCAGTGCCCCGGCAGACTCCTACGCATACGAGCAGTACTTC
TRBV7-3	TRBJ2-1	.	.	CASSPRAASYNEQFF	TGTGCCAGCAGCCCCCGGGCAGCCTCCTACAATGAGCAGTTCTTC
TRBV27	TRBJ2-5	many	.	CASRWGNQETQYF	TGTGCCAGCAGGTGGGGTAACCAAGAGACCCAGTACTTC
TRBV2	TRBJ2-1	.	TRBD1	CASTKGAPGGGGQFF	TGTGCCAGTACCAAGGGGGCCCCGGGCGGTGGGGGGCAGTTCTTC
TRBV5-1	TRBJ2-5	.	TRBD2	CASSSGTSGETQYF	TGCGCCAGCAGCTCGGGGACTAGCGGGGAGACCCAGTACTTC
TRBV6-6	TRBJ1-2	.	.	CASRTGLGGYTF	TGTGCCAGCAGGACAGGTCTCGGCGGCTACACCTTC
TRBV2	TRBJ2-7	once	.	CASSDFRGTYEQYF	TGTGCCAGCAGTGATTTTAGGGGAACATACGAGCAGTACTTC
TRBV28	TRBJ2-1	.	.	CASSLTQINNEQFF	TGTGCCAGCAGTTTAACCCAGATTAACAATGAGCAGTTCTTC
TRBV2	TRBJ2-7	.	TRBD1	CASRKSGTVNEQYF	TGTGCCAGCAGAAAATCCGGGACAGTCAACGAGCAGTACTTC
TRBV14	TRBJ2-6	.	.	CASSQDLGLPQVAGANVLTF	TGTGCCAGCAGCCAAGATCTGGGTCTTCCCCAGGTTGCCGGGGCCAACGTCCTGACTTTC
TRBV29-1	TRBJ1-1	few	.	CSVDRDTEAFF	TGCAGCGTTGACCGGGACACTGAAGCTTTCTTT
TRBV7-9	TRBJ1-4	many	.	CASSSGPFSATNEKLFF	TGTGCCAGCAGCTCCGGACCTTTTTCAGCAACTAATGAAAAACTGTTTTTT
TRBV5-1	TRBJ2-1	.	.	CASDLGEGSYNEQFF	TGCGCCAGCGACTTGGGGGAAGGCTCCTACAATGAGCAGTTCTTC
TRBV6-5	TRBJ2-7	.	.	CASRITRTALYEQYF	TGTGCCAGCAGGATCACTAGGACGGCCCTCTACGAGCAGTACTTC
TRBV7-9	TRBJ1-5	.	.	CASSLDSYSNQPQHF	TGTGCCAGCAGCCTCGACAGCTATAGCAATCAGCCCCAGCATTTT
TRBV28	TRBJ1-4	.	.	CASSLARFNEKLFF	TGTGCCAGCAGTTTAGCCAGGTTTAACGAAAAACTGTTTTTT
TRBV5-1	TRBJ1-5	.	.	CASSYGGGSQPQHF	TGCGCCAGCAGCTATGGAGGGGGGAGTCAGCCCCAGCATTTT
TRBV2	TRBJ2-5	once	.	CASLRGLQETQYF	TGTGCCAGCCTCCGGGGGCTCCAAGAGACCCAGTACTTC
TRBV29-1	TRBJ2-7	.	TRBD1	CSVTSRTGLGNEQYF	TGCAGCGTCACATCCAGGACAGGGTTGGGGAACGAGCAGTACTTC
TRBV5-6	TRBJ1-1	.	.	CASSLYRVSTYDFF	TGTGCCAGCAGCTTGTATAGGGTCAGTACCTATGATTTCTTT
TRBV5-4	TRBJ2-3	.	.	CASSLAGRGTDTQYF	TGTGCCAGCAGCTTGGCCGGCCGCGGAACAGATACGCAGTATTTT
TRBV5-4	TRBJ2-1	once	.	CASSTPSPRNEQFF	TGTGCCAGCAGCACCCCGAGTCCGAGGAATGAGCAGTTCTTC
TRBV6-6	TRBJ2-6	.	.	CASSLSAGANVLTF	TGTGCCAGCAGTCTCTCGGCTGGGGCCAACGTCCTGACTTTC
TRBV15	TRBJ1-5	few	.	CATQGAGNQPQHF	TGTGCCACCCAAGGGGCAGGCAATCAGCCCCAGCATTTT
TRBV21-1	TRBJ1-2	.	.	CASSLDRADVGDGYTF	TGTGCCAGCAGCCTTGACCGGGCAGATGTTGGGGATGGCTACACCTTC
TRBV10-3	TRBJ2-7	.	.	CATATGGLSEQYF	TGTGCCACGGCCACGGGGGGCCTTTCCGAGCAGTACTTC
TRBV6-1	TRBJ1-2	.	.	CASSSWGNYGYTF	TGTGCCAGCAGTTCCTGGGGTAACTATGGCTACACCTTC
TRBV11-2	TRBJ1-4	.	TRBD1	CASSTLGGAGEKLFF	TGTGCCAGCAGCACTTTAGGGGGCGCGGGTGAAAAACTGTTTTTT
TRBV6-5	TRBJ2-4	.	TRBD2	CASSYLRERAKNIQYF	TGTGCCAGCAGTTACTTGCGGGAGAGGGCCAAAAACATTCAGTACTTC
TRBV28	TRBJ2-1	.	TRBD2	CASSPLAGVHNEQFF	TGTGCCAGCAGTCCTCTAGCGGGAGTCCACAATGAGCAGTTCTTC
TRBV2	TRBJ1-2	.	.	CASNLQPYNYGYTF	TGTGCCAGCAACCTACAGCCATATAACTATGGCTACACCTTC
TRBV6-6	TRBJ2-2	.	.	CASTNGGNTGELFF	TGTGCCAGCACGAACGGGGGTAACACCGGGGAGCTGTTTTTT
TRBV30	TRBJ1-1	.	.	CAWSRRGVAFF	TGTGCCTGGAGTCGGAGAGGGGTGGCTTTCTTT
TRBV5-8	TRBJ1-1	.	.	CASSALGARNTEAFF	TGTGCCAGCAGCGCTTTGGGGGCGCGGAACACTGAAGCTTTCTTT
TRBV5-4	TRBJ2-5	.	TRBD1	CASNQRGRETQYF	TGTGCCAGCAATCAAAGGGGGCGAGAGACCCAGTACTTC
TRBV6-1	TRBJ2-7	.	.	CASSTRTAVEQYF	TGTGCCAGCAGTACAAGGACAGCAGTCGAGCAGTACTTC
TRBV6-1	TRBJ1-2	few	.	CASHTSRGDGYTF	TGTGCCAGCCATACCTCCCGGGGGGACGGCTACACCTTC
TRBV15	TRBJ2-7	.	TRBD1	CATSDGQGRLSSYEQYF	TGTGCCACCAGCGATGGACAGGGAAGATTGTCCTCCTACGAGCAGTACTTC
TRBV9	TRBJ2-7	.	TRBD2	CASSPETSSWEQYF	TGTGCCAGCAGCCCCGAGACTAGCTCATGGGAGCAGTACTTC
TRBV19	TRBJ1-5	.	.	CASRRGNQPQHF	TGTGCCAGTAGACGGGGCAATCAGCCCCAGCATTTT
TRBV7-2	TRBJ2-1	few	.	CASSWTGTRNNEQFF	TGTGCCAGCAGCTGGACCGGGACGAGGAACAATGAGCAGTTCTTC
TRBV6-1	TRBJ2-7	once	TRBD2	CATGVAGTYEQYF	TGTGCCACCGGGGTAGCGGGTACCTACGAGCAGTACTTC
TRBV19	TRBJ1-2	few	TRBD1	CASRGGRGDYGYTF	TGTGCCAGTCGAGGGGGCAGGGGCGACTATGGCTACACCTTC
TRBV27	TRBJ1-3	.	TRBD1	CASSPGTGGRGNTIYF	TGTGCCAGCAGTCCGGGGACAGGGGGCCGGGGAAACACCATATATTTT
TRBV29-1	TRBJ2-3	.	.	CSVEGRADTQYF	TGCAGCGTTGAGGGGCGGGCGGATACGCAGTATTTT
TRBV7-9	TRBJ1-5	.	.	CASSLVNQPQHF	TGTGCCAGCAGCTTAGTTAATCAGCCCCAGCATTTT
TRBV7-3	TRBJ2-1	.	TRBD2	CASSPRTSGGLMGNEQFF	TGTGCCAGCAGCCCCCGGACTAGCGGGGGGCTTATGGGGAATGAGCAGTTCTTC
TRBV7-2	TRBJ1-2	.	.	CASSYEGHHYGYTF	TGTGCCAGCAGCTACGAGGGACACCACTATGGCTACACCTTC
TRBV6-5	TRBJ2-2	.	TRBD1	CASRIGQGNGELFF	TGTGCCAGCAGGATTGGACAGGGGAACGGGGAGCTGTTTTTT
TRBV6-5	TRBJ2-5	.	.	CASSYSRSTETQYF	TGTGCCAGCAGTTACTCAAGGTCCACGGAGACCCAGTACTTC
TRBV10-3	TRBJ1-1	.	.	CAISEGSLNTEAFF	TGTGCCATCAGTGAAGGCAGCTTGAACACTGAAGCTTTCTTT
TRBV7-2	TRBJ2-1	once	.	CASSSRDGKKRSYNEQFF	TGTGCCAGCAGCTCCCGGGACGGAAAGAAGCGCTCCTACAATGAGCAGTTCTTC
TRBV4-3	TRBJ2-5	few	.	CASSRDGWGQETQYF	TGCGCCAGCAGCCGGGACGGATGGGGGCAAGAGACCCAGTACTTC
TRBV16	TRBJ1-2	.	TRBD1	CASSPEGRTGGYTF	TGTGCCAGCAGCCCCGAGGGAAGGACAGGTGGCTACACCTTC
TRBV7-3	TRBJ1-2	.	TRBD1	CASSFDRGPAYGYTF	TGTGCCAGCAGCTTCGACAGGGGGCCGGCCTATGGCTACACCTTC
TRBV15	TRBJ2-7	.	TRBD2	CATSRDPGRGSHEQYF	TGTGCCACCAGCAGAGACCCGGGGAGGGGTTCCCACGAGCAGTACTTC
TRBV28	TRBJ2-1	few	.	CASSLMWAGNEQFF	TGTGCCAGCAGTTTAATGTGGGCGGGGAATGAGCAGTTCTTC